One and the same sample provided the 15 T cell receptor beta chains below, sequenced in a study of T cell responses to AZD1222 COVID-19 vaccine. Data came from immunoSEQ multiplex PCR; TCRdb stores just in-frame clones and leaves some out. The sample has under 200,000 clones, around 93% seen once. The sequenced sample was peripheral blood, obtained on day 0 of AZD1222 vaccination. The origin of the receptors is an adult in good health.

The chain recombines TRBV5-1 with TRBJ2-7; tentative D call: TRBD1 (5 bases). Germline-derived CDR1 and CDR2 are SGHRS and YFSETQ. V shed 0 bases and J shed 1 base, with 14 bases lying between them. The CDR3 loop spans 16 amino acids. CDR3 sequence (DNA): TGCGCCAGCAGCTTGGCTACCGACAGTCCGTCCTACGAGCAGTACTTC. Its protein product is CASSLATDSPSYEQYF.

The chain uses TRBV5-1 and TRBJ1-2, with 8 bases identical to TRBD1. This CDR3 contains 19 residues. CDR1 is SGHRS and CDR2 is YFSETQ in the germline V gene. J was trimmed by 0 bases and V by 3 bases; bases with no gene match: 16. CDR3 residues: CASSSLLGQGRGTNYGYTF. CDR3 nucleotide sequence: TGCGCCAGCAGCTCACTCCTTGGACAGGGTAGAGGAACTAACTATGGCTACACCTTC.

CDR3 loop: CASTPRGGFTEAFF. CDR3 nucleotide sequence: TGTGCCAGCACCCCCCGGGGGGGGTTCACTGAAGCTTTCTTT. The chain has TRBV6-5 and TRBJ1-1, with D possibly being TRBD1 (5 bases). The V gene lost 7 bases and the J gene lost 4 bases, with 16 bases spanning the gap. This CDR3 spans 14 amino acids. Germline values: CDR1 MNHEY, CDR2 SVGAGI.

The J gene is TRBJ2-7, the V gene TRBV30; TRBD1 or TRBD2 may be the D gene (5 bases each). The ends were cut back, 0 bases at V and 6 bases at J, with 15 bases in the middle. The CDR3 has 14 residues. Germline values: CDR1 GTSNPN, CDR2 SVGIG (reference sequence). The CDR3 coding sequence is TGTGCCTGGAGTGTACGGGGCGGGTACCGCGAGCAGTACTTC. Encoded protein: CAWSVRGGYREQYF.

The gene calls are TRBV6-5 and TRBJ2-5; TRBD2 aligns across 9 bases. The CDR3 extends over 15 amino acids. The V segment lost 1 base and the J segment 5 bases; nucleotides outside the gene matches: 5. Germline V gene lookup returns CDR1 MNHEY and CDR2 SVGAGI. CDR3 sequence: CASSYFAGGTETQYF. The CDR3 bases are TGTGCCAGCAGTTACTTCGCGGGGGGGACGGAGACCCAGTACTTC.

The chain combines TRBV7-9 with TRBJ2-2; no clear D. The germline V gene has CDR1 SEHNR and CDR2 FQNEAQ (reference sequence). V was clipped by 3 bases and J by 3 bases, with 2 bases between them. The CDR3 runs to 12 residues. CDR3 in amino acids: CASSFHTGELFF. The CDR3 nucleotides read TGTGCCAGCAGCTTCCACACCGGGGAGCTGTTTTTT.

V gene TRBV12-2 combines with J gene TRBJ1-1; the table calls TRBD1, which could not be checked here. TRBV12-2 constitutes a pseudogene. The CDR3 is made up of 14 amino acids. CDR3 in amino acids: CASRLGQGWTEAFF. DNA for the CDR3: TGTGCAAGTCGCTTGGGACAGGGGTGGACTGAAGCTTTCTTT.

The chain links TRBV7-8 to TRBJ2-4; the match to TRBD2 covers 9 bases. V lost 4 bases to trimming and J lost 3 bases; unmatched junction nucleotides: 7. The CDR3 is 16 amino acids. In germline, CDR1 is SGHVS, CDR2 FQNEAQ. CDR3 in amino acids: CASSSREGEDKNIQYF. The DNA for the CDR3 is TGTGCCAGCAGCTCGCGGGAGGGAGAGGACAAAAACATTCAGTACTTC. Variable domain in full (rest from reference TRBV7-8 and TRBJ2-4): GAGVSQSPRYKVAKRGQDVALRCDPISGHVSLFWYQQALGQGPEFLTYFQNEAQLDKSGLPSDRFFAERPEGSVSTLKIQRTQQEDSAVYLCASSSREGEDKNIQYFGAGTRLSVL.

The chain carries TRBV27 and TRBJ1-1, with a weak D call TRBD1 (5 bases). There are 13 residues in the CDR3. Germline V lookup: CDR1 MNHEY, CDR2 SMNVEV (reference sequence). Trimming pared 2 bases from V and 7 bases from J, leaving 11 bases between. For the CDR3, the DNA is TGTGCCAGCAGTTTAGGAGGGACCTTTGAAGCTTTCTTT. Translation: CASSLGGTFEAFF.

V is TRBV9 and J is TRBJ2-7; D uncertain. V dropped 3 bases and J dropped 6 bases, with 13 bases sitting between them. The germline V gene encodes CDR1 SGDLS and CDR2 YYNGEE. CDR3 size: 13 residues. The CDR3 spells CASSALSFGEQYF. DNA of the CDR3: TGTGCCAGCAGCGCCTTGTCCTTTGGCGAGCAGTACTTC. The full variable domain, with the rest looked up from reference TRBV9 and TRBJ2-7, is DSGVTQTPKHLITATGQRVTLRCSPRSGDLSVYWYQQSLDQGLQFLIQYYNGEERAKGNILERFSAQQFPDLHSELNLSSLELGDSALYFCASSALSFGEQYFGPGTRLTVT.

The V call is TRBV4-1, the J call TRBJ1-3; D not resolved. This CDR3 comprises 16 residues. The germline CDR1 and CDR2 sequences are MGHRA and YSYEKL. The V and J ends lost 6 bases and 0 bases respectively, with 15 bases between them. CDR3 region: CASRETGRNSGNTIYF. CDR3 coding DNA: TGCGCCAGCAGGGAGACTGGACGGAACTCTGGAAACACCATATATTTT.

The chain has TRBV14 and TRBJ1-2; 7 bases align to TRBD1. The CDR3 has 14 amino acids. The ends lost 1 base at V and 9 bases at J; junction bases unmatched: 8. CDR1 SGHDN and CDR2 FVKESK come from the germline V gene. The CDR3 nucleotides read TGTGCCAGCAGCCAAGGATGGCAGGGGGTGAGCTACACCTTC. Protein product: CASSQGWQGVSYTF.

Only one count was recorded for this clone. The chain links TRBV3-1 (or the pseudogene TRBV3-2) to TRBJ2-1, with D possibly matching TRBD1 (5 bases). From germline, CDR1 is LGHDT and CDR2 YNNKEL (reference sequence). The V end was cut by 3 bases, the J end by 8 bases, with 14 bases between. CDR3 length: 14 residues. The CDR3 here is CASSQSTVYYEQFF. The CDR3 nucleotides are TGTGCCAGCAGCCAGTCGACAGTTTACTATGAGCAGTTCTTC.

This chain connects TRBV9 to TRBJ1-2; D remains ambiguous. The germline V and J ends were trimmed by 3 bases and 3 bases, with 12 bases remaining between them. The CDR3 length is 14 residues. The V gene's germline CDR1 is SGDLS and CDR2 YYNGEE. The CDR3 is CASSEGFQDYGYTF. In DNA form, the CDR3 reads TGTGCCAGCAGCGAGGGATTTCAGGACTATGGCTACACCTTC.

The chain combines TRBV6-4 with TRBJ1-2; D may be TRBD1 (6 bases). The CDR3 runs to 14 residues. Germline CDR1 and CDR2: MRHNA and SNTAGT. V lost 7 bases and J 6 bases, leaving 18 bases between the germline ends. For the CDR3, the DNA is TGTGCCAGCACCGGAGACAGGTACGACGATGGCTACACCTTC. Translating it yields CASTGDRYDDGYTF.